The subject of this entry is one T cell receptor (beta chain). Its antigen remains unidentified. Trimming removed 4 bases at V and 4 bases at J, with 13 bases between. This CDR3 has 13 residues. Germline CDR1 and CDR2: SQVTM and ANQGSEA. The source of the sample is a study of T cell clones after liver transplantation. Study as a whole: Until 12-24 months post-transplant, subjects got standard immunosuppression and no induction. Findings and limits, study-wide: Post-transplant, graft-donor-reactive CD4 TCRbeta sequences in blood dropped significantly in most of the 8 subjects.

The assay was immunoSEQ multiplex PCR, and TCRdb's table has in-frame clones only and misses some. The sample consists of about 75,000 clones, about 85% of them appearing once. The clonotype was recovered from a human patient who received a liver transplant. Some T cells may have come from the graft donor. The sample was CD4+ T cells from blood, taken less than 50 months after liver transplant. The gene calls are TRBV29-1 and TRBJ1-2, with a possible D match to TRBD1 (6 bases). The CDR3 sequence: CSVVPGAGYGYTF. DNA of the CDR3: TGCAGCGTTGTGCCGGGGGCCGGCTATGGCTACACCTTC.